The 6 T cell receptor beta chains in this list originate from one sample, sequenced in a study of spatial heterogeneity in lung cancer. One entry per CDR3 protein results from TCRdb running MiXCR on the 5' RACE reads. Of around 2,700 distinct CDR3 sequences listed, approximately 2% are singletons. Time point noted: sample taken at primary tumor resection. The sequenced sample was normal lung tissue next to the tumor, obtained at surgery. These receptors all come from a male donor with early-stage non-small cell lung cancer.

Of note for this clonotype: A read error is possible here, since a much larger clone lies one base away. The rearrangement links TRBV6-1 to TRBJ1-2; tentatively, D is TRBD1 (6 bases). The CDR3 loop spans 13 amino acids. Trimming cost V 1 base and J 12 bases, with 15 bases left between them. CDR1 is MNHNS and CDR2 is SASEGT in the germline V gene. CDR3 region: CASSEVGAGGDTF. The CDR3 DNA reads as TGTGCCAGCAGTGAAGTAGGGGCCGGGGGCGACACCTTC.

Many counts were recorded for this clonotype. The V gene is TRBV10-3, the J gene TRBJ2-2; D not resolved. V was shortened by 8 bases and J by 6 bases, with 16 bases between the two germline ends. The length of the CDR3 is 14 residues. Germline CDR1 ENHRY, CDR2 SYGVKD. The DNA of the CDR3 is TGTGCCATCCCCCGGGTAGGGCCCGCCGGGGAGCTGTTTTTT. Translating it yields CAIPRVGPAGELFF.

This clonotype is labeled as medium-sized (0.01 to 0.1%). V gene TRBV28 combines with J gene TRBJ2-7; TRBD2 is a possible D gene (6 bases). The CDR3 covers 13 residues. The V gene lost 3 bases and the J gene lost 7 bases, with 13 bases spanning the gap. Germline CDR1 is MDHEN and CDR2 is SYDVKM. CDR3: CASSFGGGGEQYF. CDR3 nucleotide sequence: TGTGCCAGCAGTTTCGGGGGTGGGGGGGAGCAGTACTTC.

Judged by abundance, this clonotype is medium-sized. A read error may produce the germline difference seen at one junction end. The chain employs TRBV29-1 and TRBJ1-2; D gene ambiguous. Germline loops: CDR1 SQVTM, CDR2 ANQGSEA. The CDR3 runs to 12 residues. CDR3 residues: CSVVLANYGDTF. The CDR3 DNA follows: TGCAGCGTCGTTTTGGCTAACTATGGCGACACCTTC.

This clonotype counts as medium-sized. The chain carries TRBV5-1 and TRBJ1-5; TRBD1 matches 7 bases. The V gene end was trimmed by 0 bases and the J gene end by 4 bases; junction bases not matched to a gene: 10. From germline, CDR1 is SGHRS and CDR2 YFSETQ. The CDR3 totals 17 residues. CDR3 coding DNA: TGCGCCAGCAGCTTGGACATGAACAGGGGTGGTAATCAGCCCCAGCATTTT. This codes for CASSLDMNRGGNQPQHF. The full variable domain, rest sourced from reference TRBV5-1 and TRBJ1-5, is KAGVTQTPRYLIKTRGQQVTLSCSPISGHRSVSWYQQTPGQGLQFLFEYFSETQRNKGNFPGRFSGRQFSNSRSEMNVSTLELGDSALYLCASSLDMNRGGNQPQHFGDGTRLSIL.

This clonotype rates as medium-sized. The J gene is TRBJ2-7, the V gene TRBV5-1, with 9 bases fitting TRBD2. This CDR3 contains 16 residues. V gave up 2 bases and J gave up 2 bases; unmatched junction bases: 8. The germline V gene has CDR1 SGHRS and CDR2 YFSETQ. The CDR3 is CASSFPRAGGPYEQYF. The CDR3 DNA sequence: TGCGCCAGCAGCTTCCCAAGAGCGGGGGGACCCTACGAGCAGTACTTC.